The clone carrying this TCR beta chain was seen at least ten times. The second PCR ran about 6 to 12 cycles with a sample-barcoded 5' primer and J-beta primers. TCRdb reprocessed the 5' RACE reads via MiXCR and lists one record per CDR3 protein. The data hold some 900,000 distinct CDR3 sequences, with roughly 52% observed a single time. V lost 6 bases and J lost 2; bases outside the gene matches: 4. CDR3 size: 14 residues. The sample originates from a study of blood T cells in healthy people across ages. Input material: blood. This clonotype originated in a man aged 30-40 years in good health. This sequence joins TRBV12-3 or TRBV12-4 and TRBJ1-2; 9 bases agree with TRBD1. The CDR3, as DNA: TGTGCCAGCAGGGAACAGGGGGCGAACTATGGCTACACCTTC. It encodes CASREQGANYGYTF.